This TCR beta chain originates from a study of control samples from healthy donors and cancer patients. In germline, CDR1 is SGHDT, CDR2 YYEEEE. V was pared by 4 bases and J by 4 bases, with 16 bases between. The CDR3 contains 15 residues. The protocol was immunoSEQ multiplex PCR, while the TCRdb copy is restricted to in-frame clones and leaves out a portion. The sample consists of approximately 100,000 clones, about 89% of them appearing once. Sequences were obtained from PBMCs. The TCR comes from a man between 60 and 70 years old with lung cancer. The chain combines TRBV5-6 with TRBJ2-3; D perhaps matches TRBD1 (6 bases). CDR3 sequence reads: CASSGRGLASDTQYF. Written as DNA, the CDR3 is TGTGCCAGCAGCGGCAGGGGTCTGGCTTCAGATACGCAGTATTTT.